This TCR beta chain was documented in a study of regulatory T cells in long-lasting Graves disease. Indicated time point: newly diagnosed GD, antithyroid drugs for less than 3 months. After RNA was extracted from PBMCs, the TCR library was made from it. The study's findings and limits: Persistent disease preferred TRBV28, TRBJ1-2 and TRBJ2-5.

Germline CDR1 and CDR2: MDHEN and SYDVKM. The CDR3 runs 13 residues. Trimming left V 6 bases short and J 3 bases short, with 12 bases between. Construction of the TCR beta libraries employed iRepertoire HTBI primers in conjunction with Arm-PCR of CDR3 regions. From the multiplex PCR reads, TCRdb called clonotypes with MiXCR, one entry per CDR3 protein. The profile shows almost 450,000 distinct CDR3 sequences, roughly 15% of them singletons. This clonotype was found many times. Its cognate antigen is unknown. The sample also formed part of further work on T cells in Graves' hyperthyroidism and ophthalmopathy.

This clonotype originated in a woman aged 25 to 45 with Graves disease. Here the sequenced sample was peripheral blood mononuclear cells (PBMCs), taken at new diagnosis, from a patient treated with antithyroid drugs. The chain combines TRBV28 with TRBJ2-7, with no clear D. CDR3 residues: CASSYSLDYEQYF. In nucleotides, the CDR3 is TGTGCCAGCAGCTACAGCTTGGACTACGAGCAGTACTTC.